This TCR beta chain came from a study of identifying expanded T cells in peripheral blood. The CDR3 is 16 amino acids. Deletions cut 2 bases from V and 1 base from J, with 14 bases between. CDR1 and CDR2 from the germline V gene are KGHSH and LQKENI. Study results and limitations: Technical replicates showed 0.9 to 1.5 changed clones; approximately 2 weeks roughly 16; four weeks 19.

Worth noting for this clone: Its antigen is not known.

Clones were sequenced by immunoSEQ multiplex PCR, and TCRdb holds only the in-frame ones, with some missing. The repertoire holds tens of thousands of clones, around 90% seen once, with under 6.5% in the top ten. The chain is built from TRBV18 and TRBJ1-1; perhaps TRBD1 as D (6 bases). The sample was blood. The TCR sequence derives from a person aged 18 to 70 in good health. The CDR3 region is CASSPVAGHTNTEAFF. In DNA, the CDR3 is TGTGCCAGCTCACCAGTGGCGGGACACACGAACACTGAAGCTTTCTTT.